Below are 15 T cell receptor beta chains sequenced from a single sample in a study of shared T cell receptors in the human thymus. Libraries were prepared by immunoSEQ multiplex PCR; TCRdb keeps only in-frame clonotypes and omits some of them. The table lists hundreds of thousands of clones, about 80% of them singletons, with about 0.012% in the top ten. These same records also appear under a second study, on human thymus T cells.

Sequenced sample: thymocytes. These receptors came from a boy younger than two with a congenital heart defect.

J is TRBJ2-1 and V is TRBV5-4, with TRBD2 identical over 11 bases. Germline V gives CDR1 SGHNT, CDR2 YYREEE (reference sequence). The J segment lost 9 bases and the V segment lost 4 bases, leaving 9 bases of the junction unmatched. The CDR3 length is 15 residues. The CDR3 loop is CASSTLSGRGPEQFF. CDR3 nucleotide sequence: TGTGCCAGCAGCACCCTTAGCGGGAGGGGGCCTGAGCAGTTCTTC.

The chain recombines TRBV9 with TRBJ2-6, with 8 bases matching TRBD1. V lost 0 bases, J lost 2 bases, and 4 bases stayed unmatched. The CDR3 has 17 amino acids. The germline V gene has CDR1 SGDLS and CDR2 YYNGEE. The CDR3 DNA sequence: TGTGCCAGCAGCGTAGCTTCCAGGGGGCCTGGGGCCAACGTCCTGACTTTC. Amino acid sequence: CASSVASRGPGANVLTF.

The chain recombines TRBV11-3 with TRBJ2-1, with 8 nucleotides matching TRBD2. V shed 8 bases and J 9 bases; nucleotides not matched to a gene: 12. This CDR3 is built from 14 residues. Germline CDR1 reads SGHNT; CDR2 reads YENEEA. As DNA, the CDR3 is TGTGCCAGCTTGGCGGGAGGCAAGAGTAGTGAGCAGTTCTTC. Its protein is CASLAGGKSSEQFF.

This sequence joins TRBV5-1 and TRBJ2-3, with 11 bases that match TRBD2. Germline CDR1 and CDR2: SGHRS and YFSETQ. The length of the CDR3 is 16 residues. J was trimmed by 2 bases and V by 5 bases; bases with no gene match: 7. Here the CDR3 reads CASSNVAGGVTDTQYF. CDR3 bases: TGCGCCAGCAGTAATGTAGCGGGAGGGGTCACAGATACGCAGTATTTT.

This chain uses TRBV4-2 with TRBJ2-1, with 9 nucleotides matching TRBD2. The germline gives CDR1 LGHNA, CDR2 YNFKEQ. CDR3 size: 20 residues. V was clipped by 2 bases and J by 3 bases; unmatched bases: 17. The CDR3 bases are TGTGCCAGCAGCCAACCCTCCCCTAACCTTAGCGGGGGTTACTACAATGAGCAGTTCTTC. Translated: CASSQPSPNLSGGYYNEQFF.

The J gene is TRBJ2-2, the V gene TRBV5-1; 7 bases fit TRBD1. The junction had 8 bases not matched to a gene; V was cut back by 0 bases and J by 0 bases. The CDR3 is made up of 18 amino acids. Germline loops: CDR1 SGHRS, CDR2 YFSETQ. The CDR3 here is CASSLASRTGSNTGELFF. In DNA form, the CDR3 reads TGCGCCAGCAGCTTGGCCTCTCGGACAGGCTCGAACACCGGGGAGCTGTTTTTT.

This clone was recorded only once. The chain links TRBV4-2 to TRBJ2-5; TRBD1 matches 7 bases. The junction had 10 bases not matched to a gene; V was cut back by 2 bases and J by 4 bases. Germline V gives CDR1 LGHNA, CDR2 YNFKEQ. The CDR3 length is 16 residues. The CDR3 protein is CASSQKPPRGRETQYF. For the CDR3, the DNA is TGTGCCAGCAGCCAAAAGCCGCCGAGGGGGCGAGAGACCCAGTACTTC.

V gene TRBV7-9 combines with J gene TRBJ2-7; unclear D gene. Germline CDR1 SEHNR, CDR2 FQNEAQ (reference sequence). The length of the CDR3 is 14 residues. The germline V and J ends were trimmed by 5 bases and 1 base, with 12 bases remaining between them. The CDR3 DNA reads TGTGCCAGCAGCCCCCCCGTGAGTTCCTACGAGCAGTACTTC. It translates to CASSPPVSSYEQYF.

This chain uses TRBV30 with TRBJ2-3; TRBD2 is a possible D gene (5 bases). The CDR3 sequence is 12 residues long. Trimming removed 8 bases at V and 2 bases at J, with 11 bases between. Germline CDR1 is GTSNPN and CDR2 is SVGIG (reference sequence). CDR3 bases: TGTGCCGGAGAGCGGAACACAGATACGCAGTATTTT. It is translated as CAGERNTDTQYF.

The CDR3 loop is CASSFGQARDRYEQYF. CDR3 DNA sequence: TGTGCCAGCAGTTTCGGACAGGCCCGAGACCGATACGAGCAGTACTTC. This chain links TRBV28 with TRBJ2-7, with 7 nucleotides matching TRBD1. The trim removed 3 bases at V and 4 bases at J, leaving 12 bases unmatched. Germline loops: CDR1 MDHEN, CDR2 SYDVKM. The CDR3 extends over 16 amino acids.

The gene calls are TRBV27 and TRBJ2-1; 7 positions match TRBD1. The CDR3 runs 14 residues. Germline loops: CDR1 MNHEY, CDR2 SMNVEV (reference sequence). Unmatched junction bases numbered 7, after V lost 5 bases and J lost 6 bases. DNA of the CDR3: TGTGCCAGCAGTCCCCGACAGGGCGGCAATGAGCAGTTCTTC. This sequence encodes CASSPRQGGNEQFF.

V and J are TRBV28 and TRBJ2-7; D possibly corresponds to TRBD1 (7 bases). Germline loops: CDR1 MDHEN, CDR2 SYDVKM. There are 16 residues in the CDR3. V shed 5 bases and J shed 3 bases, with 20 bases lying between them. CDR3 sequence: CASSLGFRQGLYEQYF. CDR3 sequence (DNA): TGTGCCAGCAGTCTGGGCTTTCGACAGGGACTCTACGAGCAGTACTTC.

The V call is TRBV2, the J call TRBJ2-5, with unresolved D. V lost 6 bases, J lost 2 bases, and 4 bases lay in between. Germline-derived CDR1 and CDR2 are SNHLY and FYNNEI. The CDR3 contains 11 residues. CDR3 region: CASSPQETQYF. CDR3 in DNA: TGTGCCAGCAGCCCGCAAGAGACCCAGTACTTC.

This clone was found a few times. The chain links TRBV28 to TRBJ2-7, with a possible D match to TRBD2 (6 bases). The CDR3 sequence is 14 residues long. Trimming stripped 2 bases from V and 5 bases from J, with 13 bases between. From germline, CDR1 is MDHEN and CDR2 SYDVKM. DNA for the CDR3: TGTGCCAGCAGTTTAGGACTATCCTACAACGAGCAGTACTTC. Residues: CASSLGLSYNEQYF.

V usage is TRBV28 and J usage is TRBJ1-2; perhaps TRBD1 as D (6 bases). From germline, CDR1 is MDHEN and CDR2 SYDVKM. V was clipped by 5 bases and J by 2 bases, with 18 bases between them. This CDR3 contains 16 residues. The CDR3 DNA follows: TGTGCCAGCAGTCCATTCTTCGGGGGGCTCAACTATGGCTACACCTTC. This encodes CASSPFFGGLNYGYTF.